This T cell receptor (beta chain) was sequenced during a study of blood T cells in healthy people across ages. V lost 6 bases and J lost 5; bases outside the gene matches: 11. The CDR3 is 15 residues long. Germline V gives CDR1 SQVTM, CDR2 ANQGSEA. A second PCR, run for about 6 to 11 cycles, used a sample-barcoded 5' primer plus a J-beta primer mix. TCRdb itself ran the 5' RACE reads through MiXCR, one entry per CDR3 protein. Here the sample spans more than 1,000,000 distinct CDR3 sequences, around 27% being singletons. Donors were healthy Caucasian individuals from Russia aged roughly 6 to 90. Total RNA extracted from each sample amounted to at least 5.5 micrograms. The same data also contributed to another study, on T cells of mothers and their children. This second report adds: For unrelated pairs as for related ones, thymic selection shapes TCR recombination output similarly.

This TCR was recovered from a girl under 10 years old in good health. The sequencing input was blood. The rearrangement links TRBV29-1 to TRBJ2-3, with 10 positions matching TRBD2. The DNA for the CDR3 is TGCAGCGTCGAAAGCCTAGCGGGAGTTGTAGATACGCAGTATTTT. Its protein product is CSVESLAGVVDTQYF.